This entry concerns a single TCR beta chain. Its antigen specificity is not known. Base qualities are not provided; no much larger clone lies one nucleotide away. The data derive from a study of T cell responses to AZD1222 COVID-19 vaccine (dated by TCRdb to the early 2020s). Regarding the research as a whole: TCR sequencing covered over 230 trial participants: 200 to 210 given two doses of AZD1222 and 26 given two doses of MenACWY control vaccine. Trial participants were enrolled by age into subgroups of 18-55, 56-69 and 70-plus years, and roughly 150, 30 and 60 TCR-sequenced participants, respectively, were included in these subgroups. Summary of the overall study and its limitations: Nearly half of unique spike-specific TCRs reportedly recognized epitopes outside regions mutated in the B.1.351 and B.1.1.7 variants. Most participants were white British and females outnumbered males, and the authors suggested that clonal diversity may have been underestimated. The 56-69-year group was small, and its depth increase did not reach significance, likely because of low power. Because no day 14 peak-response samples were available, the repertoires could be characterized only after the peak T cell response. After two AZD1222 doses, both the breadth and the depth of spike-specific TCRs were significantly higher than at day 0 and than in MenACWY recipients. Vaccine-associated CD4 TCRs spanned the whole spike protein, with dominant responses in regions 160-218 and 743-854. Conclusions about previously exposed vaccinees are limited, since just 5 or 6 AZD1222 recipients were seropositive for SARS-CoV-2 at baseline.

Interpreted using the paper, the time point label stands for: baseline before first vaccination. The treatment or condition label, read with the paper, signifies: meningococcal conjugate vaccine given as trial control. The vaccinee samples were drawn from two UK trials, COV001 and COV002, one of which was a single-blind randomized controlled phase 2/3 trial testing AZD1222 (ChAdOx1 nCoV-19) in healthy adults. For TCRbeta chain sequencing, PBMC samples were collected from trial participants at day 0 and at day 28 after the second dose. The CDR3 regions of human TCRbeta chains were analyzed by immunosequencing. Per the original workflow: Repertoire TCRs were checked for matches against a reference library of SARS-CoV-2-specific TCRs that had been generated using the MIRA antigen-specificity platform. Breadth was defined as the fraction of unique TCRs that were SARS-CoV-2-associated. Depth was defined as the fraction of total T cells that were SARS-CoV-2-associated. Using the MIRA data, each spike-specific TCR was mapped to the spike region that the TCR reacts to and placed in a CD4 or CD8 class. Log10-transformed breadth and depth values were compared by one-way ANOVA with Sidak's multiple comparisons tests. The table was pulled from immuneACCESS by TCRdb, which kept in-frame rearrangements only. Such tables lose some clones; where checked, under half of the loss comes from unresolved V genes, and the rest has no known cause. From that table come the V and J calls and clone size; the DNA was used to work out D and trimming. A total of 120,000 to 150,000 clones appear in this sample, 85% to 95% of them only once. The ten biggest clones cover approximately 0.96% of the sample.

Trimming takes 5 bases from V and 3 bases from J, and the germline ends sit 16 bases apart. The CDR3 runs 14 residues from the cysteine to the phenylalanine. Of all the DNA, just the CDR3 is kept, 42 bases in frame from base 1. Via the germline V gene, CDR1 is SQVTM and CDR2 ANQGSEA. The sequence came from an adult in good health. This chain joins TRBV29-1 to TRBJ1-2, with a weak D call of TRBD1 (6 bases match). The input for sequencing was peripheral blood, taken on day 0 of MenACWY control vaccination. In nucleotide form, the sequence is TGCAGCGTTTACCCCCGACAGGCATACTATGGCTACACCTTC. Its product reads: CSVYPRQAYYGYTF.